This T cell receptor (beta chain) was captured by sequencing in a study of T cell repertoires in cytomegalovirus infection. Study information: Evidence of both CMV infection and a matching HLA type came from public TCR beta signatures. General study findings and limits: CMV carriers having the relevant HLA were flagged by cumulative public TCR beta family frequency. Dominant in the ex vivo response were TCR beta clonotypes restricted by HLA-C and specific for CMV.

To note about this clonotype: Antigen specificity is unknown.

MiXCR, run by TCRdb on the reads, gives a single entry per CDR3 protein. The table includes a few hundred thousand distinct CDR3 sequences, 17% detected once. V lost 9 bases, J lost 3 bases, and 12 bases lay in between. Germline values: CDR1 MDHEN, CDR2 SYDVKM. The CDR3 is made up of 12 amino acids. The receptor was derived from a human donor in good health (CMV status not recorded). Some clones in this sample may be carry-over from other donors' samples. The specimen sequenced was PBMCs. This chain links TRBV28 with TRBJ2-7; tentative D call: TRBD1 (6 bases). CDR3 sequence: CASNNRDYEQYF. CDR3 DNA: TGTGCCAGTAACAACAGGGACTACGAGCAGTACTTC.